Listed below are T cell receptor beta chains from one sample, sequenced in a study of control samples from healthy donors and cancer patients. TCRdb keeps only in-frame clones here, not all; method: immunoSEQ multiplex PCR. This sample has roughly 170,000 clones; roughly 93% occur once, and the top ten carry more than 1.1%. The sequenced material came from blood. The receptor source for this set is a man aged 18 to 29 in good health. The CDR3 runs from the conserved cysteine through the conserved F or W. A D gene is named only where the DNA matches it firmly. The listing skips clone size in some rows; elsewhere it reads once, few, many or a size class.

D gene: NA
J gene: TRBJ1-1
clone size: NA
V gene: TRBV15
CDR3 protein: CATSTRGTEAFF
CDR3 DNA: TGTGCCACCAGCACTCGGGGCACTGAAGCTTTCTTT

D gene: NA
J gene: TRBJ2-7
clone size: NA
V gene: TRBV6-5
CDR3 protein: CASRTASSYEQYF
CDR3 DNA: TGTGCCAGCAGGACGGCCAGCTCCTACGAGCAGTACTTC

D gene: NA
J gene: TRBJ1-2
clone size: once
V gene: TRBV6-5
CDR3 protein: CASSYTRDTLYGYTF
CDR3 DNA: TGTGCCAGCAGTTACACCCGGGACACACTATATGGCTACACCTTC

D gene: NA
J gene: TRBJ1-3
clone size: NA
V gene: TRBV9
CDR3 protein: CASSVVGDTIYF
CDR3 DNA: TGTGCCAGCAGCGTAGTAGGAGACACCATATATTTT

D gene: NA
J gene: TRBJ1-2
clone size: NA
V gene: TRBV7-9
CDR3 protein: CASSNNYGYTF
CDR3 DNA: TGTGCCAGCAGTAATAACTATGGCTACACCTTC

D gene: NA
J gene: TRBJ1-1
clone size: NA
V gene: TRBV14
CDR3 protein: CASSQVISTEAFF
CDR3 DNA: TGTGCCAGCAGCCAAGTGATATCAACTGAAGCTTTCTTT

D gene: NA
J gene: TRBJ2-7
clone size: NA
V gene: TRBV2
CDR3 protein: CASSTGYEQYF
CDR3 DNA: TGTGCCAGCAGTACCGGTTACGAGCAGTACTTC

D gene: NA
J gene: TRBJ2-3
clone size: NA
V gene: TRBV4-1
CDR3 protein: CASSQAEQGRTDTQYF
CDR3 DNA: TGCGCCAGCAGCCAAGCGGAACAGGGCCGCACAGATACGCAGTATTTT

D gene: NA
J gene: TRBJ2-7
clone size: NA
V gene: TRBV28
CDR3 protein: CASRGETGSQTYEQYF
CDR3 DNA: TGTGCCAGCAGGGGAGAAACAGGATCCCAGACCTACGAGCAGTACTTC

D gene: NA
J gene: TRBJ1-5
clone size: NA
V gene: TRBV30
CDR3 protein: CAWSGFGSNQPQHF
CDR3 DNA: TGTGCCTGGAGTGGGTTTGGGAGCAATCAGCCCCAGCATTTT

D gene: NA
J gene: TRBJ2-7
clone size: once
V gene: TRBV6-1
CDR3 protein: CASSEVAGESYEQYF
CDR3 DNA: TGTGCCAGCAGTGAAGTGGCAGGGGAATCCTACGAGCAGTACTTC

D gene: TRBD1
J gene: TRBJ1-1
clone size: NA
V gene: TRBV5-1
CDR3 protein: CASSGRGQGAFATEAFF
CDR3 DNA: TGCGCCAGCAGCGGGAGGGGTCAGGGGGCATTTGCAACTGAAGCTTTCTTT

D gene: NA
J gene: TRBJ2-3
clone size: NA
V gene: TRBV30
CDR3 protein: CAWNQGSTDTQYF
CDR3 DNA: TGTGCCTGGAACCAGGGTTCGACAGATACGCAGTATTTT

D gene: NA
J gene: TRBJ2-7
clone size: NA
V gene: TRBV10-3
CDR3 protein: CATGDSYEQYF
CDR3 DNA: TGTGCCACCGGGGACTCCTACGAGCAGTACTTC

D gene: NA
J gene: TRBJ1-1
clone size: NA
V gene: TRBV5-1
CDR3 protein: CASSLLSNMNTEAFF
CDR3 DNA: TGCGCCAGCAGCTTGCTAAGTAACATGAACACTGAAGCTTTCTTT

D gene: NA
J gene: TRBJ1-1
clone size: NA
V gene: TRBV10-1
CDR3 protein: CASSEGQQNTEAFF
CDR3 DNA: TGCGCCAGCAGTGAGGGACAGCAGAACACTGAAGCTTTCTTT

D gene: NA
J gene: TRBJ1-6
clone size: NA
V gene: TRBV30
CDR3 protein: CAWSPQYSPLHF
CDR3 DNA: TGTGCCTGGAGCCCACAGTATTCACCCCTCCACTTT

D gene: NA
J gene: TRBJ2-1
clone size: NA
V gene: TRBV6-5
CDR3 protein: CASSYSTAWAINEQFF
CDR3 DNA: TGTGCCAGCAGTTACTCTACCGCCTGGGCCATTAATGAGCAGTTCTTC

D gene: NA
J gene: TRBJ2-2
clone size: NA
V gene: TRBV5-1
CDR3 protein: CASSLVETAVGELFF
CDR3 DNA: TGCGCCAGCAGCTTGGTGGAAACCGCGGTCGGGGAGCTGTTTTTT

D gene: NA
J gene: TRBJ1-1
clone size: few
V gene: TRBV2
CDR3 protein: CASSGDHGTEAFF
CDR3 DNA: TGTGCCAGCAGCGGGGACCACGGCACTGAAGCTTTCTTT

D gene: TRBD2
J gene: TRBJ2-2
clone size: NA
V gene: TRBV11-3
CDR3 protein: CASSLRGSGGANTGELFF
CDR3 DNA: TGTGCCAGCAGCCTCAGGGGAAGCGGGGGGGCCAACACCGGGGAGCTGTTTTTT

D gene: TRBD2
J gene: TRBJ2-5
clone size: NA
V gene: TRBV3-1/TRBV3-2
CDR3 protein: CASSYSLAGEETQYF
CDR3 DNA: TGTGCCAGCAGCTACTCACTAGCGGGGGAAGAGACCCAGTACTTC

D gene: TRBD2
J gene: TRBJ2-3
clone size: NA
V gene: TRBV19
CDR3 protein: CASSTTGTSGGLSDTQYF
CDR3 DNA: TGTGCCAGTAGTACGACCGGGACTAGCGGGGGGTTATCAGATACGCAGTATTTT

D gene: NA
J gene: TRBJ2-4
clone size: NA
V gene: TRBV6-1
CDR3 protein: CASSEATLAKNIQYF
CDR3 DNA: TGTGCCAGCAGTGAAGCTACGCTAGCCAAAAACATTCAGTACTTC

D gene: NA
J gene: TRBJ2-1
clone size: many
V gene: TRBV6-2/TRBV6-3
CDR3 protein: CASSYAQRARKQFF
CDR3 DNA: TGTGCCAGCAGTTACGCCCAGCGGGCCCGAAAGCAGTTCTTC

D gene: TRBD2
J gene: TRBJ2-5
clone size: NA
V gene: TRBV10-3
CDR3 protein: CAISESVAGAPQETQYF
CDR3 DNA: TGTGCCATCAGTGAGTCGGTAGCGGGGGCCCCCCAAGAGACCCAGTACTTC

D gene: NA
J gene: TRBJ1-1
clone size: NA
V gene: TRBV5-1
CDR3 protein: CASSLAGVMNTEAFF
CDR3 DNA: TGCGCCAGCAGCTTGGCAGGGGTCATGAACACTGAAGCTTTCTTT

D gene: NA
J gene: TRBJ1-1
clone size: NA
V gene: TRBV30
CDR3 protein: CAWSVGLNTEAFF
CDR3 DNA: TGTGCCTGGAGTGTTGGGTTAAACACTGAAGCTTTCTTT

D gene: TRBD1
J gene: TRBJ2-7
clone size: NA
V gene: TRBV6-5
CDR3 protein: CASSPRTGQYEQYF
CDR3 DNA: TGTGCCAGCAGTCCCCGGACAGGACAGTACGAGCAGTACTTC

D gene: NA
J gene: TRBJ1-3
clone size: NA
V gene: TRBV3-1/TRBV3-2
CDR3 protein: CAGSQEPRRNTIYF
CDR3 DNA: TGTGCCGGCAGCCAAGAACCTCGGCGAAACACCATATATTTT

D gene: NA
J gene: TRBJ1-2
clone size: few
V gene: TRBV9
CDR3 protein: CASSVAPNYGYTF
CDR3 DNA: TGTGCCAGCAGCGTAGCACCTAACTATGGCTACACCTTC

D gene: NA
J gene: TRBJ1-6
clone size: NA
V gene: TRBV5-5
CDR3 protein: CASSPTPMRPPLHF
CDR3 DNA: TGTGCCAGCAGCCCAACTCCGATGCGACCACCCCTCCACTTT

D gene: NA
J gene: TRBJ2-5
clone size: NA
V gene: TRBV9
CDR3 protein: CASSVEGQETQYF
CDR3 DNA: TGTGCCAGCAGCGTAGAGGGACAAGAGACCCAGTACTTC

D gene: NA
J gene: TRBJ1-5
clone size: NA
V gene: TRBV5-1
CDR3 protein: CASSLSWGDQPQHF
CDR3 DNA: TGCGCCAGCAGCTTGTCTTGGGGTGATCAGCCCCAGCATTTT

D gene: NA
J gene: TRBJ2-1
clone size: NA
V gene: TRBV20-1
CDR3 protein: CSAPRATEQFF
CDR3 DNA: TGCAGTGCTCCCAGGGCTACTGAGCAGTTCTTC

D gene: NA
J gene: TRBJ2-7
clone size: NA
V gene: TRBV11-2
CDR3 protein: CASSLDTGSGTYEQYF
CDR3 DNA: TGTGCCAGCAGCTTAGATACGGGTAGCGGTACCTACGAGCAGTACTTC

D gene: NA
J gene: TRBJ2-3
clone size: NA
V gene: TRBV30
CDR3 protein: CAWSVPTGTDTQYF
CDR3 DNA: TGTGCCTGGAGTGTACCGACAGGCACAGATACGCAGTATTTT

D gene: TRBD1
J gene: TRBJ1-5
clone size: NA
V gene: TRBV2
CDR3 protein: CASSPGQGVIQPQHF
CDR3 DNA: TGTGCCAGCAGCCCGGGACAGGGGGTGATTCAGCCCCAGCATTTT

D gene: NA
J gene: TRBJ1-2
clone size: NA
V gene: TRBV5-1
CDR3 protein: CASSPSGDYGYTF
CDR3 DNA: TGCGCCAGCAGCCCCTCAGGGGACTATGGCTACACCTTC

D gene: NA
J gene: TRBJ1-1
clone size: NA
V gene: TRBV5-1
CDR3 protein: CASSLAVTARNTEAFF
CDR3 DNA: TGCGCCAGCAGCTTGGCAGTCACTGCGAGGAACACTGAAGCTTTCTTT

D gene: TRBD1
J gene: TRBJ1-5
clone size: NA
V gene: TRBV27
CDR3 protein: CASSLPGGSQPQHF
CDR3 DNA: TGTGCCAGCAGTTTACCAGGGGGCAGTCAGCCCCAGCATTTT